Shown below are 24 T cell receptor beta chains from a single sample sequenced in a study of Graves' ophthalmopathy and Graves' hyperthyroidism. Researchers took RNA transcripts and amplified TCR beta CDR3 regions from them. RT-PCR in the first round used HTBI primers; a second-round multiplex PCR followed. TCRdb passed the multiplex PCR reads through MiXCR, listing each CDR3 protein once. The data hold roughly 220,000 distinct CDR3 sequences, with around 42% observed a single time. Sequencing was performed on peripheral blood. These TCRs come from an adult man with Graves' ophthalmopathy.

In its sample, this clonotype was seen a few times. The chain uses TRBV10-3 and TRBJ1-2, with 11 bases aligning to TRBD1. Germline loops: CDR1 ENHRY, CDR2 SYGVKD. V trimming: 2 bases; J trimming: 4 bases; junction bases outside the gene matches: 3. CDR3 length equals 15 residues. This CDR3 is CAISEPGQGGYGYTF. The CDR3 DNA reads TGTGCCATCAGTGAGCCGGGACAGGGGGGCTATGGCTACACCTTC.

Concerning this clonotype itself: A single base separates this from a much larger clone, so it may be a read error. The rearrangement joins TRBV5-6 to TRBJ2-2; 8 bases line up with TRBD1. Unmatched junction bases numbered 5, after V lost 3 bases and J lost 7 bases. The length of the CDR3 is 14 residues. Germline V CDR1 and CDR2: SGHDT, YYEEEE. The CDR3 region has the DNA TGTGCCAGCAGCTGGACAGGGTTGATCGGGGAGCTGTTTTTT. Its protein is CASSWTGLIGELFF.

This clonotype was recorded only once. This chain links TRBV27 with TRBJ1-3, with 9 bases fitting TRBD1. Germline trimming cut 8 bases from V and 0 bases from J; bases unmatched to any gene: 5. CDR1 is MNHEY and CDR2 is SMNVEV in the germline V gene (reference sequence). This CDR3 is 15 amino acids long. CDR3 DNA sequence: TGTGCCAGCGGTGAACAGGGGGCCTCTGGAAACACCATATATTTT. Its translation: CASGEQGASGNTIYF.

In the case of this clonotype: One end of the junction is discordant with germline, which a read error may explain. V gene TRBV9 combines with J gene TRBJ2-5, with D possibly being TRBD1 (5 bases). This CDR3 comprises 15 residues. CDR1 and CDR2 (germline): SGDLS, YYNGEE. Written as DNA, the CDR3 is TGCGCCAGCAGCCCAAGACCCGACAGCACAGATACGCAGTACTTC. This translates into CASSPRPDSTDTQYF.

The chain is built from TRBV9 and TRBJ1-6; possibly TRBD1 for D (5 bases). The CDR3 is 14 residues long. Germline V gene sequence: CDR1 SGDLS, CDR2 YYNGEE. Trimming cost V 5 bases and J 7 bases, with 13 bases left between them. As DNA, the CDR3 is TGTGCCAGCAGTTCCCTCGGGGGGAATTCACCCCTCCACTTT. This codes for CASSSLGGNSPLHF. Drawing the rest from reference TRBV9 and TRBJ1-6, the complete variable domain is DSGVTQTPKHLITATGQRVTLRCSPRSGDLSVYWYQQSLDQGLQFLIQYYNGEERAKGNILERFSAQQFPDLHSELNLSSLELGDSALYFCASSSLGGNSPLHFGNGTRLTVT.

This chain links TRBV2 with TRBJ1-4; tentative D call: TRBD1 (6 bases). V lost 6 bases and J lost 4, with 21 bases in between. Germline V gene lookup returns CDR1 SNHLY and CDR2 FYNNEI. The CDR3 loop spans 17 amino acids. The CDR3: CASSLAASEGVNEKLFF. The CDR3 DNA reads TGTGCCAGCAGCTTAGCGGCCAGCGAGGGGGTTAATGAAAAACTGTTTTTT. The full variable domain, with the rest looked up from reference TRBV2 and TRBJ1-4, is EPEVTQTPSHQVTQMGQEVILRCVPISNHLYFYWYRQILGQKVEFLVSFYNNEISEKSEIFDDQFSVERPDGSNFTLKIRSTKLEDSAMYFCASSLAASEGVNEKLFFGSGTQLSVL.

This clonotype was recorded a few times. The chain has TRBV2 and TRBJ1-5, with a weak D call TRBD1 (6 bases). CDR1 is SNHLY and CDR2 is FYNNEI in the germline V gene. This CDR3 is 16 amino acids long. V lost 6 bases and J lost 2, with 17 bases in between. This CDR3 reads CASSRQGREGNQPQHF. CDR3 nucleotides: TGTGCCAGCAGCCGTCAGGGGAGAGAGGGCAATCAGCCCCAGCATTTT.

The DNA of the CDR3 is TGTGCCAGCAGAAATCATCAGCCCCAGCATTTT. It is translated as CASRNHQPQHF. This rearrangement joins TRBV6-6 to TRBJ1-5; no firm D call. The CDR3 is made up of 11 amino acids. The V gene's germline CDR1 is MNHNY and CDR2 SVGAGI (reference sequence). Trimming left V 6 bases short and J 5 bases short, with 5 bases between.

The V gene is TRBV7-8, the J gene TRBJ2-7, with TRBD2 matching 8 bases. Germline CDR1 is SGHVS and CDR2 is FQNEAQ. V shed 3 bases and J 3 bases; nucleotides not matched to a gene: 7. There are 15 residues in the CDR3. CDR3 in DNA: TGTGCCAGCAGCTTCCCGGGACTAGGAGTCTACGAGCAGTACTTC. The encoded protein is CASSFPGLGVYEQYF. Full variable domain (missing parts from reference TRBV7-8 and TRBJ2-7): GAGVSQSPRYKVAKRGQDVALRCDPISGHVSLFWYQQALGQGPEFLTYFQNEAQLDKSGLPSDRFFAERPEGSVSTLKIQRTQQEDSAVYLCASSFPGLGVYEQYFGPGTRLTVT.

J is TRBJ2-7 and V is TRBV7-2; no clear D gene. The CDR3 has 15 amino acids. Deletions cut 5 bases from V and 7 bases from J, with 21 bases between. Germline CDR1 SGHTA, CDR2 FQGNSA. The CDR3 coding sequence is TGTGCCAGCAGCCCCCCCGGTACTCGGAACGGGGAGCAGTACTTC. Protein product: CASSPPGTRNGEQYF.

The chain carries TRBV19 and TRBJ1-4, with TRBD1 matching 8 bases. CDR1 and CDR2 (germline): LNHDA, SQIVND (reference sequence). V trimming: 5 bases; J trimming: 4 bases; junction bases outside the gene matches: 6. This CDR3 contains 15 residues. CDR3 DNA sequence: TGTGCCAGTAGTTTCGGACAGGGATATAATGAAAAACTGTTTTTT. Its protein is CASSFGQGYNEKLFF.

The table lists this clonotype with a few counts. The chain combines TRBV12-3 or TRBV12-4 with TRBJ1-6; a possible D gene is TRBD1 (5 bases). This CDR3 has 16 amino acids. V gave up 6 bases and J gave up 9 bases, with 21 bases separating them. Written as DNA, the CDR3 is TGTGCCAGCAGCCTTCCCGCGGGACTAATGAGTTCACCCCTCCACTTT. Protein: CASSLPAGLMSSPLHF.

The V and J genes are TRBV3-1 and TRBJ1-1, with D unresolved. Germline-derived CDR1 and CDR2 are LGHDT and YNNKEL (reference sequence). The ends were cut back, 2 bases at V and 10 bases at J, with 14 bases in the middle. The CDR3 loop spans 13 amino acids. This CDR3 reads CASSQWSYPGAFF. The CDR3 coding sequence is TGTGCCAGCAGCCAATGGTCTTACCCCGGAGCTTTCTTT.

The chain carries TRBV20-1 and TRBJ2-7, with 7 positions matching TRBD1. From germline, CDR1 is DFQATT and CDR2 SNEGSKA (reference sequence). The CDR3 extends over 14 amino acids. V lost 6 bases and J lost 1; bases outside the gene matches: 9. In DNA, the CDR3 is TGCAGTGCCCCCAGGTACAGGGGATCCTACGAGCAGTACTTC. Its protein product is CSAPRYRGSYEQYF.

The chain links TRBV6-5 to TRBJ2-2, with TRBD1 identical over 7 bases. Germline CDR1 reads MNHEY; CDR2 reads SVGAGI. The CDR3 totals 16 residues. J gave up 2 bases and V 6 bases, and 9 bases lay outside the gene matches. As DNA, the CDR3 is TGTGCCAGCAGGTCAACAGGGGCTTCAAACACCGGGGAGCTGTTTTTT. It encodes CASRSTGASNTGELFF.

This clonotype was counted between two and nine times. The chain employs TRBV29-1 and TRBJ2-2; TRBD1 aligns across 7 bases. The length of the CDR3 is 15 residues. The trim removed 3 bases at V and 5 bases at J, leaving 9 bases unmatched. Germline CDR1 reads SQVTM; CDR2 reads ANQGSEA. CDR3 region: CSVELGGRATGELFF. CDR3 sequence (DNA): TGCAGCGTTGAGTTAGGGGGCCGGGCAACCGGGGAGCTGTTTTTT.

Remarks on this clonotype: At one end the junction does not follow the germline gene, possibly because of a read error. The chain combines TRBV10-3 with TRBJ2-5; 8 nucleotides line up with TRBD1. Germline loops: CDR1 ENHRY, CDR2 SYGVKD. The CDR3 is 16 residues long. CDR3 sequence (DNA): TGTGCCAGCAGTTACCCCCCGGGCAGGGGGCATGGGACCCAGTACTTC. Translated: CASSYPPGRGHGTQYF.

This clonotype was seen a handful of times. J is TRBJ1-1 and V is TRBV6-4; tentative D call: TRBD1 (5 bases). The germline gives CDR1 MRHNA, CDR2 SNTAGT. V gave up 8 bases and J gave up 5 bases, with 15 bases separating them. The CDR3 totals 13 residues. The CDR3 protein is CASGAAMGTEAFF. DNA of the CDR3: TGTGCCAGCGGGGCTGCGATGGGGACTGAAGCTTTCTTT.

This rearrangement joins TRBV7-2 to TRBJ2-7; 8 bases are a match to TRBD2. Trimming cost V 5 bases and J 2 bases; bases outside gene matches: 14. Germline V lookup: CDR1 SGHTA, CDR2 FQGNSA. This CDR3 contains 17 residues. The CDR3 sequence: CASSQDTAGGTPYEQYF. The DNA for the CDR3 is TGTGCCAGCAGCCAAGATACGGCGGGGGGCACTCCCTACGAGCAGTACTTC.

To note about this clonotype: Its ends do not fully match the called genes, so a read error is possible. The rearrangement uses TRBV20-1 and TRBJ2-5; 8 positions match TRBD1. CDR1 is DFQATT, CDR2 SNEGSKA, per germline (reference sequence). The CDR3 runs to 13 residues. The CDR3 sequence: CSVAGTGQESQYF. The CDR3 DNA reads TGCAGTGTTGCCGGGACAGGACAAGAGTCCCAGTACTTC.

The chain combines TRBV7-2 with TRBJ2-5, with D tentatively TRBD1 (5 bases). The length of the CDR3 is 14 residues. V shed 3 bases and J shed 5 bases, with 13 bases lying between them. Germline V gene data show CDR1 as SGHTA and CDR2 as FQGNSA. The CDR3 DNA follows: TGTGCCAGCAGCTTCGAGCAGGGATCCGAGACCCAGTACTTC. It is translated as CASSFEQGSETQYF.

This clonotype was seen a handful of times. The chain carries TRBV11-2 and TRBJ2-5; D call uncertain. The CDR3 totals 14 residues. V lost 3 bases and J 5 bases, leaving 13 bases between the germline ends. Germline V gene data show CDR1 as SGHAT and CDR2 as FQNNGV. DNA of the CDR3: TGTGCCAGCAGCTTGGACCGGATGTGGGAGACCCAGTACTTC. This sequence encodes CASSLDRMWETQYF.

This clonotype was seen at least ten times. The V gene is TRBV7-9, the J gene TRBJ2-5; tentatively, D is TRBD1 (5 bases). Germline V gives CDR1 SEHNR, CDR2 FQNEAQ (reference sequence). CDR3 length equals 13 residues. V gave up 5 bases and J gave up 2 bases, with 9 bases separating them. CDR3 sequence: CASSQDIQETQYF. Written as DNA, the CDR3 is TGTGCCAGCAGCCAGGACATACAAGAGACCCAGTACTTC.

The chain has TRBV2 and TRBJ1-1, with D perhaps matching TRBD1 (5 bases). Germline V gene data show CDR1 as SNHLY and CDR2 as FYNNEI. The V end was cut by 10 bases, the J end by 1 base, with 10 bases between. The CDR3 has 12 residues. The CDR3 loop is CATQVRNTEAFF. In nucleotides, the CDR3 is TGTGCCACACAGGTTAGGAACACTGAAGCTTTCTTT.